Here is one T cell receptor beta chain with its context. Its antigen is undetermined. Trimming took 6 bases from V and 2 from J, leaving 20 bases between them. The CDR3 has 17 amino acids. In germline, CDR1 is MGHRA, CDR2 YSYEKL. This sample stems from a study of cytomegalovirus exposure and HLA in healthy donors. Study-wide results and limits: In presence/absence analyses, roughly uniform sequencing depth across donors was assumed.

Both 60 Vbeta primers and 13 Jbeta primers went into the PCR. The table came from immunoSEQ multiplex PCR; TCRdb's copy has only in-frame clones and leaves some out. This sample carries approximately 27,000 clones, 55% to 75% of them seen once, and the ten largest clones take roughly 4.5%. The specimen sequenced was PBMCs. V and J are TRBV4-1 and TRBJ1-5, with D perhaps TRBD1 (6 bases). The TCR originated in a woman between 50 and 59 years old in good health and CMV-seronegative. The CDR3 loop reads CASRLTGGGGGNQPQHF. CDR3 DNA sequence: TGCGCCAGCAGGCTTACGGGGGGCGGAGGGGGCAATCAGCCCCAGCATTTT.